Below, 6 T cell receptor beta chains from the same sample are listed, as sequenced in a study of blood T cell repertoires in COVID-19. Profiled with immunoSEQ multiplex PCR; TCRdb holds only in-frame clones, not every one. Here the sample spans 300,000 or so clones, about nine tenths being singletons. The sequenced sample consisted of peripheral blood. The receptors shown here come from a woman in her thirties or forties who had recovered from COVID-19.

The chain couples TRBV4-3 to TRBJ1-6, with 9 nucleotides matching TRBD1. J lost 7 bases, V lost 4 bases, and 5 bases had no gene match. Germline CDR1 LGHNA, CDR2 YSLEER. The CDR3 is 15 amino acids. The CDR3, as DNA: TGCGCCAGCAGCCGCCAACAGGGGGCGAATTCACCCCTCCACTTT. This codes for CASSRQQGANSPLHF.

This sequence joins TRBV11-2 and TRBJ1-4; 7 nucleotides match TRBD1. Germline V gene sequence: CDR1 SGHAT, CDR2 FQNNGV. Trimming removed 5 bases from V and 8 bases from J; junction bases left unmatched: 11. The CDR3 covers 15 residues. In DNA form, the CDR3 reads TGTGCCAGCAGCGCCTCAGGGGGAGGTAGCGAAAAACTGTTTTTT. Residues: CASSASGGGSEKLFF.

This chain connects TRBV9 to TRBJ2-2; 13 bases agree with TRBD2. V shed 4 bases and J 1 base; nucleotides not matched to a gene: 13. Germline V gene data show CDR1 as SGDLS and CDR2 as YYNGEE. The CDR3 has 20 amino acids. This CDR3 reads CASSIEIGTSGERNTGELFF. In nucleotides, the CDR3 is TGTGCCAGCAGCATCGAAATCGGGACTAGCGGGGAGAGGAACACCGGGGAGCTGTTTTTT.

J is TRBJ2-7 and V is TRBV27; D not resolved. Trimming took 5 bases from V and 3 from J, leaving 11 bases between them. CDR3 length: 13 residues. Germline CDR1 MNHEY, CDR2 SMNVEV (reference sequence). The CDR3 nucleotides read TGTGCCAGCAGTGAGGTGGGTTACTACGAGCAGTACTTC. Translating it yields CASSEVGYYEQYF.

This clone was seen only once. The chain recombines TRBV2 with TRBJ1-1; a possible D gene is TRBD1 (5 bases). V dropped 3 bases and J dropped 4 bases, with 12 bases sitting between them. CDR1 SNHLY and CDR2 FYNNEI come from the germline V gene. The CDR3 sequence is 14 residues long. The CDR3 sequence is CASSEGPGGTEAFF. The DNA for the CDR3 is TGTGCCAGCAGTGAGGGGCCCGGGGGCACTGAAGCTTTCTTT.

The gene calls are TRBV18 and TRBJ2-1; no definite D call. Germline V gene lookup returns CDR1 KGHSH and CDR2 LQKENI. Trimming cost V 3 bases and J 7 bases, with 10 bases left between them. The CDR3 is 13 residues long. The CDR3 is CASSPGPRNEQFF. In DNA form, the CDR3 reads TGTGCCAGCTCACCGGGCCCGAGAAATGAGCAGTTCTTC.